The TCR beta chain described here comes from a study of blood T cell repertoires in COVID-19. Germline V gives CDR1 DFQATT, CDR2 SNEGSKA (reference sequence). The ends lost 3 bases at V and 8 bases at J; junction bases unmatched: 5. The CDR3 has 13 residues. Generated by immunoSEQ multiplex PCR, the TCRdb table keeps only in-frame clones and is missing some. The data contain 390,000 or so clones, about 86% of them singletons. The sample consisted of PBMCs or T cells enriched from blood (not recorded which). The V call is TRBV20-1, the J call TRBJ2-1; 9 nucleotides agree with TRBD2. This clonotype was obtained from a woman between 50 and 59 years old who had recovered from COVID-19. The CDR3 nucleotides read TGCAGTGCTAGTAAAGCGGGGGGCTATGAGCAGTTCTTC. Its protein is CSASKAGGYEQFF.